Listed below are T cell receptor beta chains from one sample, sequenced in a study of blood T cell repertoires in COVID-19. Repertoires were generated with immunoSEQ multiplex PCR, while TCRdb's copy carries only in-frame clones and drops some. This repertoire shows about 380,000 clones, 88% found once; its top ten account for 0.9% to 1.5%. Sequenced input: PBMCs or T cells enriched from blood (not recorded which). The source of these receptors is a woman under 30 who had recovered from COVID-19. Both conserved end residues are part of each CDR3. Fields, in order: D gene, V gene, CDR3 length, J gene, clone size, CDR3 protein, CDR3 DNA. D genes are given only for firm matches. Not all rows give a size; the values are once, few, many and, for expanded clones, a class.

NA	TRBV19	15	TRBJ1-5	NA	CASSIDLIRVQPQHF	TGTGCCAGTAGTATAGATCTAATCCGCGTTCAGCCCCAGCATTTT
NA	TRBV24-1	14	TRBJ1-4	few	CATSRGGLNEKLFF	TGTGCCACCAGTCGGGGAGGATTAAACGAAAAACTGTTTTTT
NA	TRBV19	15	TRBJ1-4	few	CASSLDRITNEKLFF	TGTGCCAGTAGTCTCGACAGGATAACTAATGAAAAACTGTTTTTT
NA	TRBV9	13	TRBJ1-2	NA	CASKSYRDGGYTF	TGTGCCAGCAAGTCGTACAGGGATGGAGGCTACACCTTC
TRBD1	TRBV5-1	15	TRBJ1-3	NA	CASSQQGASGNTIYF	TGCGCCAGCAGCCAACAGGGGGCGTCGGGAAACACCATATATTTT
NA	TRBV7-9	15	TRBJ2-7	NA	CASSLAAGGNYEQYF	TGTGCCAGCAGCTTAGCAGCAGGGGGGAACTACGAGCAGTACTTC
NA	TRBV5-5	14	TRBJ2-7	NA	CASSLGEVQGLNDF	TGTGCCAGCAGCTTGGGGGAAGTGCAGGGCCTCAACGATTTC
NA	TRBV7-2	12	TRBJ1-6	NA	CASSLLGSPLHF	TGTGCCAGCAGCTTACTAGGTTCACCCCTCCACTTT
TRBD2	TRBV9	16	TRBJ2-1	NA	CASSVGGSGGINEQFF	TGTGCCAGCAGCGTAGGAGGTAGCGGGGGGATAAATGAGCAGTTCTTC
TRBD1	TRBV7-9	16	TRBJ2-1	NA	CASSLDPSGTGLEQFF	TGTGCCAGCAGCTTAGATCCCTCCGGGACAGGGTTGGAGCAGTTCTTC
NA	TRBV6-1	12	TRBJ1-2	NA	CASSEGRVGYTF	TGTGCCAGCAGTGAAGGTAGAGTTGGCTACACCTTC
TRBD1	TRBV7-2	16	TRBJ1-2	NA	CASSLAGTGGTYGYTF	TGTGCCAGCAGCTTAGCCGGGACAGGGGGGACCTATGGCTACACCTTC
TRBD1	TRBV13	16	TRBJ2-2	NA	CASSLRQGASTGELFF	TGTGCCAGCAGCTTGAGACAGGGGGCCAGCACCGGGGAGCTGTTTTTT
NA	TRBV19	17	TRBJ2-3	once	CASSILDPQGLTDTQYF	TGTGCCAGTAGTATATTGGACCCCCAGGGCCTCACAGATACGCAGTATTTT
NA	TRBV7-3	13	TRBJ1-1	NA	CASSQLVDSKAFF	TGTGCCAGCAGCCAGCTGGTGGACAGCAAAGCTTTCTTT
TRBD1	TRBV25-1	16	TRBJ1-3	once	CASSSTGLSSGNTIYF	TGTGCCAGCAGTTCGACAGGGCTGAGCTCTGGAAACACCATATATTTT
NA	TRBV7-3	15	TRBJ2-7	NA	CASSLTSEDTYEQYF	TGTGCCAGCAGCTTAACTTCCGAGGACACCTACGAGCAGTACTTC
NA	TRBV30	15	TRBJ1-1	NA	CAWSTSGGQYTEAFF	TGTGCCTGGAGTACCTCCGGGGGGCAATACACTGAAGCTTTCTTT
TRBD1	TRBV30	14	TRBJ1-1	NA	CAWSRGLGNTEAFF	TGTGCCTGGAGTAGGGGGCTGGGGAACACTGAAGCTTTCTTT
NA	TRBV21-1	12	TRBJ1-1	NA	CASSTDATEAFF	TGTGCCAGCAGTACAGACGCCACTGAAGCTTTCTTT
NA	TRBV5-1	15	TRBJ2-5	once	CASSLGGGSQETQYF	TGCGCCAGCAGCTTGGGAGGGGGAAGCCAAGAGACCCAGTACTTC
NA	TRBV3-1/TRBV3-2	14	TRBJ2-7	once	CASSQQGAYSEQYF	TGTGCCAGCAGCCAACAAGGGGCGTATTCCGAGCAGTACTTC
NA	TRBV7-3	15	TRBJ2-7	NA	CASSPQRPGSYEQYF	TGTGCCAGCAGCCCCCAACGGCCGGGCTCCTACGAGCAGTACTTC
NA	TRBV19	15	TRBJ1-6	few	CASSISPGNNSPLHF	TGTGCCAGTAGTATCTCCCCAGGAAATAATTCACCCCTCCACTTT
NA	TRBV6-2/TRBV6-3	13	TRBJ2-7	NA	CASTPAPLYEQYF	TGTGCCAGCACCCCGGCACCGTTGTATGAGCAGTACTTC